The 32 T cell receptor beta chains below all came from one sample that was sequenced in a study of blood T cell repertoires in COVID-19. Clones were sequenced by immunoSEQ multiplex PCR, and TCRdb holds only the in-frame ones, with some missing. The sample consists of around 170,000 clones, just over 85% of them appearing once. Source material: peripheral blood. The receptors shown here come from a man aged 45-60 years with active or convalescent COVID-19.

The genes are TRBV4-2 and TRBJ1-5; the D gene is possibly TRBD1 (6 bases). Trimming stripped 1 base from V and 2 bases from J, with 12 bases between. This CDR3 comprises 16 residues. CDR1 and CDR2 from the germline V gene are LGHNA and YNFKEQ. In DNA form, the CDR3 reads TGTGCCAGCAGCCAAGGGGGGCTGGACGGCAATCAGCCCCAGCATTTT. Translating gives CASSQGGLDGNQPQHF.

The chain employs TRBV3-1 (or the pseudogene TRBV3-2) and TRBJ1-3, with a weak D call TRBD1 (6 bases). V was cut by 7 bases and J by 1 base, with 29 bases left in between. CDR3 size: 20 residues. Germline CDR1 LGHDT, CDR2 YNNKEL (reference sequence). CDR3: CASIVPAKAPRGASGNTIYF. As DNA, the CDR3 is TGTGCCAGCATCGTACCTGCCAAAGCGCCCCGGGGGGCGTCTGGAAACACCATATATTTT.

The chain has TRBV24-1 and TRBJ2-3, with 9 bases lining up with TRBD2. Germline trimming cut 5 bases from V and 7 bases from J; bases unmatched to any gene: 6. Germline assignment: CDR1 KGHDR and CDR2 SFDVKD. The CDR3 extends over 14 amino acids. This CDR3 reads CATSGGLAEHTQYF. In nucleotides, the CDR3 is TGTGCCACCAGTGGGGGACTAGCAGAACATACGCAGTATTTT.

The CDR3 spells CASSVQGGTEAFF. The CDR3 DNA is TGTGCCAGCAGCGTCCAGGGGGGCACTGAAGCTTTCTTT. V usage is TRBV6-5 and J usage is TRBJ1-1; TRBD1 matches at 7 bases. CDR3 length: 13 residues. Germline-derived CDR1 and CDR2 are MNHEY and SVGAGI. J gave up 4 bases and V 6 bases, and 5 bases lay outside the gene matches.

V gene TRBV23-1 combines with J gene TRBJ2-7; 10 bases line up with TRBD1. TRBV23-1 is marked as an open reading frame, function uncertain. CDR3 length: 18 residues. V trimming: 0 bases; J trimming: 4 bases; junction bases outside the gene matches: 12. DNA of the CDR3: TGCGCCAGCAGTCAATCGAATGTGAGGGACAGGGGATTGTACGAGCAGTACTTC. Its protein product is CASSQSNVRDRGLYEQYF.

Concerning this clone: The same CDR3 is also encoded by other DNA sequences in this sample. V and J are TRBV9 and TRBJ1-1, with D maybe TRBD1 (5 bases). V lost 0 bases to trimming and J lost 4 bases, with 10 bases between them. Germline V gene data show CDR1 as SGDLS and CDR2 as YYNGEE. The CDR3 is 14 amino acids. CDR3 bases: TGTGCCAGCAGCGTAGGCAGGGTAGGCACTGAAGCTTTCTTT. Encoded protein: CASSVGRVGTEAFF.

The chain has TRBV18 and TRBJ1-3; D remains unclear. Trimming removed 0 bases from V and 2 bases from J, with 11 bases in between. The CDR3 totals 16 residues. Germline V CDR1 and CDR2: KGHSH, LQKENI. As DNA, the CDR3 is TGTGCCAGCTCACCACCGAGGGCTGGGGCTGGAAACACCATATATTTT. It yields the protein CASSPPRAGAGNTIYF.

The chain carries TRBV4-3 and TRBJ2-7, with 10 bases fitting TRBD2. Losses at the gene ends were 1 base for V and 6 bases for J; bases not matched to a gene: 3. In germline, CDR1 is LGHNA, CDR2 YSLEER. This CDR3 is 14 amino acids long. CDR3 in amino acids: CASSQGVAGGEQYF. For the CDR3, the DNA is TGCGCCAGCAGCCAAGGGGTAGCGGGAGGCGAGCAGTACTTC.

The gene calls are TRBV10-3 and TRBJ1-5, with D perhaps TRBD1 (5 bases). V lost 10 bases to trimming and J lost 3 bases, with 13 bases between them. The CDR3 totals 13 residues. The germline V gene has CDR1 ENHRY and CDR2 SYGVKD. The CDR3 bases are TGTGCCACCCAGGGTAATGTCAATCAGCCCCAGCATTTT. This gives the protein CATQGNVNQPQHF.

The rearrangement joins TRBV20-1 to TRBJ2-5; no clear D. CDR3 length: 10 amino acids. The V end lost 4 bases, the J end lost 5 bases, and 5 bases lay between the germline ends. CDR1 DFQATT and CDR2 SNEGSKA come from the germline V gene (reference sequence). This CDR3 reads CSATRETQYF. CDR3 bases: TGCAGTGCTACTAGGGAGACCCAGTACTTC.

This clone was counted only a few times. The chain joins TRBV4-3 to TRBJ2-7; D unresolved. The germline V gene has CDR1 LGHNA and CDR2 YSLEER. The CDR3 length is 15 residues. Trimming took off 0 bases at V and 2 bases at J, with 11 bases between the two ends. The CDR3 is CASSQDRSVAYEQYF. The CDR3, as DNA: TGCGCCAGCAGCCAAGATAGGAGCGTAGCCTACGAGCAGTACTTC.

Turning to this clone: The same CDR3 arises from other DNA sequences in this sample as well. V usage is TRBV18 and J usage is TRBJ2-1; 9 bases align to TRBD1. CDR1 KGHSH and CDR2 LQKENI come from the germline V gene. CDR3 size: 15 residues. J lost 2 bases, V lost 3 bases, and 2 bases had no gene match. The CDR3: CASSPGTGTYNEQFF. DNA for the CDR3: TGTGCCAGCTCACCCGGGACAGGGACCTACAATGAGCAGTTCTTC.

The CDR3 bases are TGTGCCAGTAGTTGGTCGTGGCAGCGCGCTTATGGCTACACCTTC. Amino acid sequence: CASSWSWQRAYGYTF. The rearrangement links TRBV19 to TRBJ1-2; no clear D gene. Trimming removed 5 bases from V and 5 bases from J, with 18 bases in between. Looked up from germline, CDR1 is LNHDA and CDR2 is SQIVND (reference sequence). The CDR3 runs 15 residues. The full variable domain, with the rest looked up from reference TRBV19 and TRBJ1-2, is DGGITQSPKYLFRKEGQNVTLSCEQNLNHDAMYWYRQDPGQGLRLIYYSQIVNDFQKGDIAEGYSVSREKKESFPLTVTSAQKNPTAFYLCASSWSWQRAYGYTFGSGTRLTVV.

This clone was detected a few times. The chain employs TRBV6-2 or TRBV6-3 and TRBJ2-2; D is perhaps TRBD1 (5 bases). Per germline, CDR1 MNHEY and CDR2 SVGEGT. This CDR3 spans 15 amino acids. Between the trimmed V and J ends, which lost 4 bases and 1 base, there was a span of 10 bases. Here the CDR3 reads CASSFVTENTGELFF. The CDR3, as DNA: TGTGCCAGCAGTTTTGTGACAGAGAACACCGGGGAGCTGTTTTTT.

This sequence joins TRBV15 and TRBJ2-3, with a possible D match to TRBD2 (5 bases). The CDR3 is 16 residues long. Trimming stripped 0 bases from V and 1 base from J, with 11 bases between. The germline CDR1 and CDR2 sequences are LNHNV and YYDKDF (reference sequence). The CDR3 DNA reads as TGTGCCACCAGCAGAGATCTCAGCGGTGGCACAGATACGCAGTATTTT. This sequence encodes CATSRDLSGGTDTQYF.

The CDR3 reads CSVGAVGTQYF. For the CDR3, the DNA is TGCAGCGTTGGGGCCGTGGGGACCCAGTACTTC. The chain uses TRBV29-1 and TRBJ2-5; D is unresolved. The CDR3 has 11 amino acids. Germline V gene sequence: CDR1 SQVTM, CDR2 ANQGSEA. V was shortened by 4 bases and J by 7 bases, with 10 bases between the two germline ends.

This chain connects TRBV2 to TRBJ2-7, with 9 positions matching TRBD2. The CDR3 is 14 amino acids. With 7 bases clipped from V and 2 bases from J, the junction kept 6 bases outside the gene matches. Germline loops: CDR1 SNHLY, CDR2 FYNNEI. CDR3 region: CASKPGLATYEQYF. The CDR3 DNA sequence: TGTGCCAGCAAGCCGGGACTAGCTACCTACGAGCAGTACTTC.

The genes are TRBV6-2 or TRBV6-3 and TRBJ2-7, with TRBD1 matching over 9 bases. Germline assignment: CDR1 MNHEY and CDR2 SVGEGT. CDR3 length: 15 amino acids. V dropped 6 bases and J dropped 6; count of bases not matched to a gene: 12. The CDR3, as DNA: TGTGCCAGCAGATACCCAACCGGGACAGGGTCCGAGCAGTACTTC. It is translated as CASRYPTGTGSEQYF.

This clone was seen just once. The chain employs TRBV6-1 and TRBJ2-5; TRBD2 matches 10 bases. With V trimmed by 2 bases and J by 2 bases, 5 bases remained unmatched. CDR1 is MNHNS and CDR2 is SASEGT in the germline V gene. CDR3 length equals 16 residues. CDR3 loop: CASSENLAGVQETQYF. CDR3 DNA sequence: TGTGCCAGCAGTGAAAATCTAGCGGGAGTGCAAGAGACCCAGTACTTC.

The rearrangement uses TRBV6-1 and TRBJ2-6, with 11 nucleotides matching TRBD1. Germline CDR1 is MNHNS and CDR2 is SASEGT. J lost 3 bases, V lost 4 bases, and 5 bases had no gene match. The CDR3 totals 17 residues. CDR3 region: CASSVGQGAVGANVLTF. CDR3 DNA: TGTGCCAGCAGTGTTGGACAGGGGGCTGTTGGGGCCAACGTCCTGACTTTC.

The chain uses TRBV4-2 and TRBJ1-2; 7 bases map to TRBD1. The CDR3 spans 14 residues. Germline V gives CDR1 LGHNA, CDR2 YNFKEQ. J gave up 7 bases and V 3 bases, and 8 bases lay outside the gene matches. The CDR3 bases are TGTGCCAGCAGCCACCGACAGGGACGTAGTGGCTACACCTTC. Protein product: CASSHRQGRSGYTF.

The chain links TRBV10-3 to TRBJ2-5; a weak D match, TRBD1 (6 bases). V was clipped by 4 bases and J by 5 bases, with 17 bases between them. This CDR3 is built from 15 residues. Germline V CDR1 and CDR2: ENHRY, SYGVKD. CDR3 in DNA: TGTGCCATCAGTGCACGCCAGGGGTCAGGCGAGACCCAGTACTTC. This gives the protein CAISARQGSGETQYF.

The J gene is TRBJ1-6, the V gene TRBV19; 7 bases agree with TRBD1. The CDR3 contains 15 residues. J lost 9 bases, V lost 7 bases, and 12 bases had no gene match. Looked up from germline, CDR1 is LNHDA and CDR2 is SQIVND (reference sequence). CDR3 in amino acids: CASTPRQGLVSPLHF. The CDR3 coding sequence is TGTGCCAGTACTCCCCGACAGGGTCTTGTTTCACCCCTCCACTTT.

The chain is built from TRBV19 and TRBJ1-1; D perhaps matches TRBD1 (6 bases). The germline CDR1 and CDR2 sequences are LNHDA and SQIVND (reference sequence). The CDR3 contains 16 residues. V lost 6 bases and J lost 0, with 17 bases in between. CDR3 protein: CASRDRSHPVNTEAFF. Written as DNA, the CDR3 is TGTGCCAGTAGGGACAGATCTCACCCAGTGAACACTGAAGCTTTCTTT.

The genes are TRBV18 and TRBJ2-1; a weak D match, TRBD1 (6 bases). The CDR3 is made up of 16 amino acids. Germline CDR1 reads KGHSH; CDR2 reads LQKENI. The V end lost 5 bases, the J end lost 4 bases, and 18 bases lay between the germline ends. This chain's CDR3 is CASSRPGAGPYNEQFF. DNA for the CDR3: TGTGCCAGCTCAAGACCAGGGGCAGGTCCTTACAATGAGCAGTTCTTC.

In its sample, this clone was seen a few times. This chain uses TRBV7-8 with TRBJ1-1; 10 bases are shared with TRBD1. The CDR3 totals 14 residues. Germline V gene data show CDR1 as SGHVS and CDR2 as FQNEAQ. The ends lost 0 bases at V and 6 bases at J; junction bases unmatched: 1. The CDR3 DNA is TGTGCCAGCAGCTTAGCGACAGGGGGCGCTGAAGCTTTCTTT. Its translation is CASSLATGGAEAFF.

The rearrangement uses TRBV15 and TRBJ2-7, with 7 nucleotides matching TRBD1. This CDR3 region has 16 residues. Per germline, CDR1 LNHNV and CDR2 YYDKDF (reference sequence). V lost 0 bases to trimming and J lost 1 base; unmatched junction nucleotides: 6. CDR3 coding DNA: TGTGCCACCAGCAGAGATCGAGGGGGCCGGTCCTACGAGCAGTACTTC. This codes for CATSRDRGGRSYEQYF.

The chain links TRBV11-3 to TRBJ2-5; perhaps TRBD2 as D (5 bases). The CDR3 extends over 14 amino acids. CDR1 and CDR2 (germline): SGHNT, YENEEA. Between the trimmed V and J ends, which lost 0 bases and 5 bases, there was a span of 10 bases. The CDR3 loop is CASSLDPGGETQYF. CDR3 DNA sequence: TGTGCCAGCAGCTTAGATCCCGGCGGGGAGACCCAGTACTTC.

The gene calls are TRBV24-1 and TRBJ1-6; D is unclear. V was clipped by 4 bases and J by 13 bases, with 16 bases between them. CDR3 length equals 14 residues. Germline CDR1 reads KGHDR; CDR2 reads SFDVKD. CDR3 nucleotide sequence: TGTGCCACCAGTGAGTCCCTTGGGCGACGGCCCCTCCACTTT. As protein: CATSESLGRRPLHF.

The V and J genes are TRBV6-5 and TRBJ1-1; unclear D gene. The V end lost 7 bases, the J end lost 3 bases, and 9 bases lay between the germline ends. The CDR3 has 12 residues. Germline CDR1 MNHEY, CDR2 SVGAGI. CDR3 sequence: CASTTSDTEAFF. The CDR3 region has the DNA TGTGCCAGCACCACGTCAGACACTGAAGCTTTCTTT.

J is TRBJ2-1 and V is TRBV4-3; TRBD2 matches 7 bases. The junction had 12 bases not matched to a gene; V was cut back by 0 bases and J by 4 bases. The V gene's germline CDR1 is LGHNA and CDR2 YSLEER. The CDR3 sequence is 18 residues long. The CDR3 DNA reads TGCGCCAGCAGCCAAGATCCGGCTAGCGGAAGAATATACAATGAGCAGTTCTTC. Encoded protein: CASSQDPASGRIYNEQFF.

The rearrangement joins TRBV9 to TRBJ1-1; possible D gene TRBD1, 5 bases. Per the germline V gene, CDR1 is SGDLS and CDR2 is YYNGEE. V lost 4 bases and J lost 0, with 16 bases in between. The CDR3 consists of 16 residues. As DNA, the CDR3 is TGTGCCAGCAGCCTAACTCAGGGTGGGTTGAACACTGAAGCTTTCTTT. It encodes CASSLTQGGLNTEAFF.